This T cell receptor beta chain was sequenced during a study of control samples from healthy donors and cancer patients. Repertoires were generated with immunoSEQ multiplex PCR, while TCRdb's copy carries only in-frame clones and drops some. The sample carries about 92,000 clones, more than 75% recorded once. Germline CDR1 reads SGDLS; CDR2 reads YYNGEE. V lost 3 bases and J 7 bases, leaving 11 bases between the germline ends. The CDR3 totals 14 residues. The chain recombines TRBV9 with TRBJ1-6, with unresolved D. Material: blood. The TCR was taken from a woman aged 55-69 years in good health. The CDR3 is CASSGGEMNSPLHF. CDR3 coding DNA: TGTGCCAGCAGCGGGGGTGAGATGAATTCACCCCTCCACTTT.